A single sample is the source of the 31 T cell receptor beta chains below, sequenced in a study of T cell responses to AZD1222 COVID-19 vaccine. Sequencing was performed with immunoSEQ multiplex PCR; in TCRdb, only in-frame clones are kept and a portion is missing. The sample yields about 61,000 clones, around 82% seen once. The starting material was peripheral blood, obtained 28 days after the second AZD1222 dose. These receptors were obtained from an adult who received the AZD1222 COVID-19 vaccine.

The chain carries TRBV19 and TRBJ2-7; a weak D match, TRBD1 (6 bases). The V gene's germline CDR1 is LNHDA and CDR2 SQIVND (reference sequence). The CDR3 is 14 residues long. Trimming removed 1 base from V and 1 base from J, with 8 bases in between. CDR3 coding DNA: TGTGCCAGTAGTATAGGGGACATTTCCTACGAGCAGTACTTC. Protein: CASSIGDISYEQYF.

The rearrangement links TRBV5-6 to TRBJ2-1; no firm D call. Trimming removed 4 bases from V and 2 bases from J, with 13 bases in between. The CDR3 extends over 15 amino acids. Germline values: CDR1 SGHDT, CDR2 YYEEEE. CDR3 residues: CASSPAPNPYNEQFF. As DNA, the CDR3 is TGTGCCAGCAGCCCCGCTCCGAACCCCTACAATGAGCAGTTCTTC.

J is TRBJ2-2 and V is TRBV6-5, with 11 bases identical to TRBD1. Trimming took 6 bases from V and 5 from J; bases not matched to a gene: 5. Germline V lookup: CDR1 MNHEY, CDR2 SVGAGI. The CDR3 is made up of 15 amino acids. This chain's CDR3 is CASRDRGLVTGELFF. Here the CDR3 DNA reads TGTGCCAGCAGGGACAGGGGGCTGGTTACCGGGGAGCTGTTTTTT.

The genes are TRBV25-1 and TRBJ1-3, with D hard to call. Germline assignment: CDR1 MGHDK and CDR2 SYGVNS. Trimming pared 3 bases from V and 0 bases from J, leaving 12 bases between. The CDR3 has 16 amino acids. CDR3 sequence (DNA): TGTGCCAGCAGTGATTCGACGGGCCTCTCTGGAAACACCATATATTTT. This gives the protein CASSDSTGLSGNTIYF.

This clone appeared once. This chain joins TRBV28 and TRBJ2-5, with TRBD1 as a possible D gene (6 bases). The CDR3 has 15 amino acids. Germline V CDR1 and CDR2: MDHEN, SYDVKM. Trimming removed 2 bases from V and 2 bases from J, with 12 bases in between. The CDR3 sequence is CASSLGPTGQETQYF. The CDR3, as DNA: TGTGCCAGCAGTTTAGGCCCGACAGGACAAGAGACCCAGTACTTC.

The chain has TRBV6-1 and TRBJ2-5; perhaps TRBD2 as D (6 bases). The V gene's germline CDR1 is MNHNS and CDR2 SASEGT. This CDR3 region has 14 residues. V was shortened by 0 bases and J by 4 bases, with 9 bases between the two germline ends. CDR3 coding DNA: TGTGCCAGCAGTGAAGCAAGGAGGGGAGAGACCCAGTACTTC. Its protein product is CASSEARRGETQYF.

DNA for the CDR3: TGTGCCAGTAGTACCACAGGGGGGGCAGGAACGGTAGGGAAGTTCTTC. Its translation: CASSTTGGAGTVGKFF. This chain joins TRBV19 and TRBJ2-1, with TRBD1 as a possible D gene (8 bases). Germline values: CDR1 LNHDA, CDR2 SQIVND (reference sequence). The CDR3 length is 16 residues. V was shortened by 4 bases and J by 14 bases, with 27 bases between the two germline ends.

DNA for the CDR3: TGTGCCAGCAGCTCTACCTTTGGCTCTGAAAAACTGTTTTTT. This sequence encodes CASSSTFGSEKLFF. This chain uses TRBV7-2 with TRBJ1-4; D is uncertain. This CDR3 is 14 amino acids long. V was pared by 4 bases and J by 7 bases, with 13 bases between. Germline CDR1 SGHTA, CDR2 FQGNSA.

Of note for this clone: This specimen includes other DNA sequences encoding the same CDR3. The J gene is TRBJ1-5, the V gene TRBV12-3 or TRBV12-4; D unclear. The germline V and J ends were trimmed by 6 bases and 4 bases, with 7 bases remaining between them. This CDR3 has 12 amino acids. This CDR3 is CASSLGNQPQHF. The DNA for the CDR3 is TGTGCCAGCAGCCTTGGGAATCAGCCCCAGCATTTT.

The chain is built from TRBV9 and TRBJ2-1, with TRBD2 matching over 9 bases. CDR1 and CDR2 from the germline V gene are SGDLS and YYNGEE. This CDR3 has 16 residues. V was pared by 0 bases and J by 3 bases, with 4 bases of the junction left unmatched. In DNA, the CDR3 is TGTGCCAGCAGCGTAGCTGGCGGGAGGGTCTACAATGAGCAGTTCTTC. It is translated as CASSVAGGRVYNEQFF.

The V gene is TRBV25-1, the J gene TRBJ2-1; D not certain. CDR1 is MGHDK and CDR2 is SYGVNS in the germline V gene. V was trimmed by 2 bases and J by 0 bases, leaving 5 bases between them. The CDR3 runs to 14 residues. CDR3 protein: CASSEGSSYNEQFF. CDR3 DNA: TGTGCCAGCAGTGAAGGTAGCTCCTACAATGAGCAGTTCTTC.

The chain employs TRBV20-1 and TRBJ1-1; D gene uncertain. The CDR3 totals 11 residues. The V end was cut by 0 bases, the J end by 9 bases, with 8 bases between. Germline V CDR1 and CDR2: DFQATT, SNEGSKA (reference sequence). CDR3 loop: CSAREQSKAFF. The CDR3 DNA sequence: TGCAGTGCTAGAGAACAGAGTAAAGCTTTCTTT.

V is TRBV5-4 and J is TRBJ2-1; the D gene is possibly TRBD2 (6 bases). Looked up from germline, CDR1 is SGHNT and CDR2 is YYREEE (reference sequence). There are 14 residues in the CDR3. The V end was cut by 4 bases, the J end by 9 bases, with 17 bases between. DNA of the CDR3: TGTGCCAGCAGCATGACTAGATCGGGCAGTGAGCAGTTCTTC. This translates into CASSMTRSGSEQFF.

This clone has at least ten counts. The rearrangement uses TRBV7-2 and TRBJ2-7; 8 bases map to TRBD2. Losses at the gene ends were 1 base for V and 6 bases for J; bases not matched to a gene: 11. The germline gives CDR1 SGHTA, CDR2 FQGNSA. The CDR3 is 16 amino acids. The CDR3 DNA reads TGTGCCAGCAGCTTAGAAGTAAGTCTAGCGGGCGGCGAGCAGTACTTC. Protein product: CASSLEVSLAGGEQYF.

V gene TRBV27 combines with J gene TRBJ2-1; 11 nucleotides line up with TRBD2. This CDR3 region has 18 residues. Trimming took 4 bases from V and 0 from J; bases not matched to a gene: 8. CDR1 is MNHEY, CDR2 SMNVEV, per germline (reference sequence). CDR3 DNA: TGTGCCAGCAGTTCCTCCGGGACTAGCGGAGTCTCCTACAATGAGCAGTTCTTC. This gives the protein CASSSSGTSGVSYNEQFF.

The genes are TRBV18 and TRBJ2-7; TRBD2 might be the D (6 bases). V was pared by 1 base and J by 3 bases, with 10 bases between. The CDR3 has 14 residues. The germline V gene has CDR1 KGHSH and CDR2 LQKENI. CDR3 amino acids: CASSPRGDGYEQYF. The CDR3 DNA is TGTGCCAGCTCACCACGGGGGGACGGCTACGAGCAGTACTTC.

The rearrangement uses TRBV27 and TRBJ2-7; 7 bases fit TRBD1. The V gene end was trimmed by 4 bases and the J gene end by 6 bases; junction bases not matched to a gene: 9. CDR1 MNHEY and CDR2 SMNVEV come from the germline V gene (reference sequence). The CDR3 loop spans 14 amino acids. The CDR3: CASSYRGDLREQYF. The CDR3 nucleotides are TGTGCCAGCAGTTACAGGGGCGACCTGCGCGAGCAGTACTTC.

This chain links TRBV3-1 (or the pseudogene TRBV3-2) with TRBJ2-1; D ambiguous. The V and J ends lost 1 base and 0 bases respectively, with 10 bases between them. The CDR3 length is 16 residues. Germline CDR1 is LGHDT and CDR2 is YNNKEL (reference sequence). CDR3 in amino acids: CASSQAGASSYNEQFF. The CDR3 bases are TGTGCCAGCAGCCAAGCTGGCGCTAGCTCCTACAATGAGCAGTTCTTC.

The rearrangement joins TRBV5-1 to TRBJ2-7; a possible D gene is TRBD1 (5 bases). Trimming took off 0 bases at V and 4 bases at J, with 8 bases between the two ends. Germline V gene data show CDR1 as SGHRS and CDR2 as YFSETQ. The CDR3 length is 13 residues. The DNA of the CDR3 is TGCGCCAGCAGCTTGGAAGGGGATTACGAGCAGTACTTC. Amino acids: CASSLEGDYEQYF.

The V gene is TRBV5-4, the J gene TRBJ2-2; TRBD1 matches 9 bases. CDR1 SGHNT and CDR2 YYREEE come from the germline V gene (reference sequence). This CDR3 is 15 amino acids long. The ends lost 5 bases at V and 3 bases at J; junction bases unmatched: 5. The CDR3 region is CASRRDRVDTGELFF. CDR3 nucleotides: TGTGCCAGCAGACGGGACAGGGTGGACACCGGGGAGCTGTTTTTT.

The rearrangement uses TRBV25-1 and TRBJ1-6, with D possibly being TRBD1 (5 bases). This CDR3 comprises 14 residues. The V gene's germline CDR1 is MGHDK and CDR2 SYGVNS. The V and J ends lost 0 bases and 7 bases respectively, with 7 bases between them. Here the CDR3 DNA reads TGTGCCAGCAGTGAATACAGGGTCAATTCACCCCTCCACTTT. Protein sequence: CASSEYRVNSPLHF.

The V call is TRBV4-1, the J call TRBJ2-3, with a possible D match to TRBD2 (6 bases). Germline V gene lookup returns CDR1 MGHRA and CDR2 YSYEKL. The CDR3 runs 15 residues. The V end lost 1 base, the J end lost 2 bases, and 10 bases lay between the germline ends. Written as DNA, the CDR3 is TGCGCCAGCAGCCAAGTAGCGGCTACCACAGATACGCAGTATTTT. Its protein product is CASSQVAATTDTQYF.

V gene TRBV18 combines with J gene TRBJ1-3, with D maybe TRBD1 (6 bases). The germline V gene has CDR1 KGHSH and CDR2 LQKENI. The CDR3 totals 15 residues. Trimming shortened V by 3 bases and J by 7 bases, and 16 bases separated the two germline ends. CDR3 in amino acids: CASSPPSGGRNTIYF. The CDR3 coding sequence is TGTGCCAGCTCACCCCCGTCGGGGGGGCGGAACACCATATATTTT.

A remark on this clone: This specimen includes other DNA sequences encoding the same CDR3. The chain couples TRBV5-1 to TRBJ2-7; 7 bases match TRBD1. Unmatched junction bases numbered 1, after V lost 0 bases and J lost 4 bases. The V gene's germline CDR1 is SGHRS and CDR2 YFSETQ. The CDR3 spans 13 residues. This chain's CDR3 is CASSLGTGYEQYF. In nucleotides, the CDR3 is TGCGCCAGCAGCTTGGGGACAGGATACGAGCAGTACTTC.

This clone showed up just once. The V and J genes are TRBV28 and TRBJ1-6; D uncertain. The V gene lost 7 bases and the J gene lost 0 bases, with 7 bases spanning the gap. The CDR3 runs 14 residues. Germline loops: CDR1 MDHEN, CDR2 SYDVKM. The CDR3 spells CASNPSSYNSPLHF. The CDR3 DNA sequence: TGTGCCAGCAACCCCAGCTCCTATAATTCACCCCTCCACTTT.

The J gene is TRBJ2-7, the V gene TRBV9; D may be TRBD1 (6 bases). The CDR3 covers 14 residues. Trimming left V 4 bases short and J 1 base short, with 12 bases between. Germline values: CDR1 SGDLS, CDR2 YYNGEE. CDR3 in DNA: TGTGCCAGCAGCCTGAGACAGGTGTCCTACGAGCAGTACTTC. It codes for CASSLRQVSYEQYF.

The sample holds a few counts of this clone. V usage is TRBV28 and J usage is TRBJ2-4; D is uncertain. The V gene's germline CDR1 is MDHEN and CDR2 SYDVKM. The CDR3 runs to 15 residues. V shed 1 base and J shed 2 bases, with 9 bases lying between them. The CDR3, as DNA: TGTGCCAGCAGTTTATTTGGAACCCCCAAAAACATTCAGTACTTC. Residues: CASSLFGTPKNIQYF.

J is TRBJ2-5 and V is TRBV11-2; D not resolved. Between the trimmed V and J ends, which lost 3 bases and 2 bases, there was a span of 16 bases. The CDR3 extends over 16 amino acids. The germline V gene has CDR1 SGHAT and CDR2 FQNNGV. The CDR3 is CASSLTRSRIQETQYF. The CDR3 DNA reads TGTGCCAGCAGCTTGACGAGAAGCAGAATTCAAGAGACCCAGTACTTC.

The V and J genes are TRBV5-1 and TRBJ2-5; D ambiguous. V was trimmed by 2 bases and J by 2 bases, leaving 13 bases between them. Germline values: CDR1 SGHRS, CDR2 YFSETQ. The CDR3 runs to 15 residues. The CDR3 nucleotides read TGCGCCAGCAGCTTTAAAGGACCTGTGCAAGAGACCCAGTACTTC. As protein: CASSFKGPVQETQYF.

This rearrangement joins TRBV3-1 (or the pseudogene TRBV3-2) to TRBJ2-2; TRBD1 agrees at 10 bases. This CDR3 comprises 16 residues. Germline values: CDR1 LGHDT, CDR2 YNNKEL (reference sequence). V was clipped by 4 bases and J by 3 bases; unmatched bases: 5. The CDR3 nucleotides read TGTGCCAGCAGCCCCCAGGACAGGGGGTACACCGGGGAGCTGTTTTTT. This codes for CASSPQDRGYTGELFF.

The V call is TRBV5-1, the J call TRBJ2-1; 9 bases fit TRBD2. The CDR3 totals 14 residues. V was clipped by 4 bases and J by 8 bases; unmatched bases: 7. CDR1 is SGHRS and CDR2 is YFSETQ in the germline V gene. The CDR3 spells CASSLQVAGDEQFF. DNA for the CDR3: TGCGCCAGCAGCCTCCAGGTAGCGGGAGATGAGCAGTTCTTC.